The entry below describes one T cell receptor (beta chain). The data originate from a study of blood T cell repertoires in COVID-19. Across the whole study: The origin of the acute and convalescent COVID-19 samples was the United States, Italy and Spain.

The V end lost 0 bases, the J end lost 0 bases, and 14 bases lay between the germline ends. CDR1 is ENHRY and CDR2 is SYGVKD in the germline V gene. The CDR3 loop spans 17 amino acids. TCRdb's table, derived via immunoSEQ multiplex PCR, lists solely in-frame clones and lacks some. The table lists about 360,000 clones, around 88% of them singletons, with about 7.6% in the top ten. This sequence was found in a woman in her sixties or seventies with COVID-19, enrolled during active disease. The sample taken for sequencing was peripheral blood. This rearrangement joins TRBV10-3 to TRBJ1-1; D not certain. The CDR3 DNA is TGTGCCATCAGTGAGTCGAGGCCAGAGACTCTGAACACTGAAGCTTTCTTT. It encodes CAISESRPETLNTEAFF.